This TCR beta chain was captured by sequencing in a study of neoadjuvant nivolumab and ipilimumab in lung cancer. Study-wide points: From pretherapy to surgery, tumor richness and clonality rose with dual therapy.

The count of this clone is one. Its target is not known. The protocol was immunoSEQ multiplex PCR, while the TCRdb copy is restricted to in-frame clones and leaves out a portion. Of several hundred clones in the sample, roughly nine tenths were seen once. The input for sequencing was tumor tissue, taken before neoadjuvant nivolumab, alone or with ipilimumab. This receptor was identified in an adult with non-small cell lung cancer.

CDR3 residues: CASSISLGMNEQFF. The DNA for the CDR3 is TGTGCCAGTAGTATATCATTAGGGATGAATGAGCAGTTCTTC. This chain links TRBV19 with TRBJ2-1; D remains ambiguous. V lost 2 bases and J lost 7, with 12 bases in between. CDR1 and CDR2 from the germline V gene are LNHDA and SQIVND (reference sequence). The CDR3 has 14 residues.